This TCR beta chain was captured in a study of blood T cell repertoires in COVID-19. Sequencing used immunoSEQ multiplex PCR; TCRdb keeps in-frame clones, though not all of them. The profile shows roughly 300,000 clones, 70% to 85% of them singletons. This CDR3 comprises 14 residues. Losses at the gene ends were 3 bases for V and 2 bases for J; bases not matched to a gene: 3. Per germline, CDR1 SGHAT and CDR2 FQNNGV. The chain joins TRBV11-2 to TRBJ2-7; 8 nucleotides match TRBD1. Input material: peripheral blood. This TCR was sampled from a human donor with COVID-19, enrolled during active disease. The donor label of this sample is uncertain. In nucleotides, the CDR3 is TGTGCCAGCAGCTTGGACAGGGTCGCCTACGAGCAGTACTTC. Translating gives CASSLDRVAYEQYF.